Reported below is one T cell receptor (beta chain). The source of the sample is a study of blood T cell repertoires in COVID-19. For the study at large: Specimens from acute and convalescent COVID-19 originated in the United States, Italy and Spain.

Measured with immunoSEQ multiplex PCR; TCRdb has only the in-frame clones, and not every one. The table lists about 240,000 clones, roughly 80% of them singletons, with roughly 12% in the top ten. This CDR3 comprises 14 residues. Looked up from germline, CDR1 is SGDLS and CDR2 is YYNGEE. The V gene lost 4 bases and the J gene lost 8 bases, with 16 bases spanning the gap. What was sequenced was peripheral blood. This receptor was taken from a woman aged 60-75 years with active or convalescent COVID-19. The V call is TRBV9, the J call TRBJ2-1; D is perhaps TRBD1 (6 bases). In DNA, the CDR3 is TGTGCCAGCAGCAGGACAGCAAGTTCGGATGAGCAGTTCTTC. It specifies CASSRTASSDEQFF.